This passage covers 20 T cell receptor beta chains from one sample sequenced in a study of spatial heterogeneity in lung cancer. General study points: Higher tumor mutation counts went along with higher counts of expanded intratumoral alpha and beta TCRs.

For these receptors, no antigen is known. Each CDR3 protein gets one entry after TCRdb re-called the 5' RACE reads with MiXCR. The data contain nearly 10,000 distinct CDR3 sequences, about 5.7% of them seen just once; the ten biggest clones take up around 9.1%. The time point is: sample taken at primary tumor resection. This specimen consisted of lung tumor tissue, obtained at surgery. The receptors stem from a male donor with early-stage non-small cell lung cancer.

This clonotype came up a few times. The size of this beta chain means little, since it is a stray read in a library made for alpha chains. The gene calls are TRBV4-1 and TRBJ2-5; TRBD2 matches 12 bases. CDR3 length: 17 residues. Germline trimming cut 1 base from V and 2 bases from J; bases unmatched to any gene: 5. CDR1 MGHRA and CDR2 YSYEKL come from the germline V gene. CDR3 in amino acids: CASSQVLAGGRQETQYF. In DNA form, the CDR3 reads TGCGCCAGCAGCCAAGTGCTAGCGGGGGGGCGACAAGAGACCCAGTACTTC.

This clonotype is medium-sized. Found in a library prepared for alpha chains, this beta chain is an off-target read, and its abundance has little meaning. The V and J genes are TRBV7-8 and TRBJ1-1, with D unclear. V was shortened by 5 bases and J by 4 bases, with 11 bases between the two germline ends. The CDR3 loop spans 13 amino acids. The germline V gene has CDR1 SGHVS and CDR2 FQNEAQ. CDR3 loop: CASSPSQFTEAFF. The CDR3 coding sequence is TGTGCCAGCAGCCCTAGCCAGTTCACTGAAGCTTTCTTT.

This clonotype showed up many times. The library was prepared for alpha chains; this beta chain is a stray read, so its frequency means little. V and J are TRBV5-1 and TRBJ2-3; perhaps TRBD1 as D (6 bases). Germline CDR1 is SGHRS and CDR2 is YFSETQ. The ends were cut back, 0 bases at V and 2 bases at J, with 13 bases in the middle. The CDR3 has 16 amino acids. The CDR3 reads CASSLGGAGATDTQYF. CDR3 DNA: TGCGCCAGCAGCTTGGGTGGGGCAGGGGCCACAGATACGCAGTATTTT.

In this sample, this clonotype turned up many times. This beta chain is off target for a library built for alpha chains, so its abundance means little. The V call is TRBV20-1, the J call TRBJ2-5, with D tentatively TRBD1 (6 bases). The length of the CDR3 is 15 residues. V shed 3 bases and J shed 2 bases, with 16 bases lying between them. The germline gives CDR1 DFQATT, CDR2 SNEGSKA (reference sequence). The CDR3 bases are TGCAGTGCTAGGGGCAGGGGATGGGGACAAGAGACCCAGTACTTC. As protein: CSARGRGWGQETQYF.

This clonotype has at least ten counts. This beta chain represents an off-target read in a library built for alpha chains; its size is of limited meaning. The chain links TRBV11-2 to TRBJ1-6; D call uncertain. The V gene lost 1 base and the J gene lost 8 bases, with 9 bases spanning the gap. CDR1 is SGHAT and CDR2 is FQNNGV in the germline V gene. The CDR3 runs 14 residues. DNA of the CDR3: TGTGCCAGCAGCTTAGCACGCAGCTATTCACCCCTCCACTTT. It translates to CASSLARSYSPLHF. The entire variable domain, with the rest obtained from reference TRBV11-2 and TRBJ1-6, is as follows: EAGVAQSPRYKIIEKRQSVAFWCNPISGHATLYWYQQILGQGPKLLIQFQNNGVVDDSQLPKDRFSAERLKGVDSTLKIQPAKLEDSAVYLCASSLARSYSPLHFGNGTRLTVT.

This clonotype was recorded many times. The library was designed around alpha chains, so this beta chain is a stray read whose abundance carries little weight. This chain joins TRBV6-6 and TRBJ2-1; no firm D call. Deletions cut 0 bases from V and 10 bases from J, with 13 bases between. There are 14 residues in the CDR3. The germline V gene has CDR1 MNHNY and CDR2 SVGAGI (reference sequence). Here the CDR3 reads CASSYSLDSGEQFF. For the CDR3, the DNA is TGTGCCAGCAGTTACTCTTTAGACTCCGGGGAGCAGTTCTTC.

This clonotype showed up many times. This beta chain slipped into a library made for alpha chains as a stray read, so its size is not meaningful. The DNA for the CDR3 is TGTGCTAGTGGTTTTGAGGACACCTATAGCAATCAGCCCCAGCATTTT. Encoded protein: CASGFEDTYSNQPQHF. This chain uses TRBV12-5 with TRBJ1-5; D perhaps matches TRBD1 (5 bases). This CDR3 has 16 residues. Germline values: CDR1 LGHNT, CDR2 FRNRAP. V was pared by 3 bases and J by 0 bases, with 12 bases between.

This clonotype was found many times. This beta chain appears as a stray read in a library generated for alpha chains; its size is not informative. V gene TRBV5-1 combines with J gene TRBJ2-1; 12 nucleotides match TRBD2. This CDR3 is 15 amino acids long. Trimming at V came to 5 bases and at J to 9 bases, leaving 9 bases not matched to a gene. Germline V gives CDR1 SGHRS, CDR2 YFSETQ. CDR3 sequence reads: CASRQTSGSSPEQFF. The CDR3 nucleotides read TGCGCCAGCAGGCAGACTAGCGGGAGCTCGCCTGAGCAGTTCTTC.

This clonotype was seen repeatedly, ten times or more. This beta chain is off target for a library built for alpha chains, so its abundance means little. The gene calls are TRBV12-3 or TRBV12-4 and TRBJ1-2; D call uncertain. The CDR3 length is 13 residues. Trimming removed 3 bases at V and 5 bases at J, with 10 bases between. The CDR3 loop reads CASSFLNSYGYTF. CDR3 coding DNA: TGTGCCAGCAGTTTTTTGAATTCATATGGCTACACCTTC.

The sample holds many counts of this clonotype. A library prepared for alpha chains yielded this beta chain as an off-target read; its size is of little meaning. V usage is TRBV3-1 and J usage is TRBJ1-4; perhaps TRBD1 as D (5 bases). V was shortened by 2 bases and J by 7 bases, with 14 bases between the two germline ends. Germline V CDR1 and CDR2: LGHDT, YNNKEL (reference sequence). This CDR3 is built from 15 residues. Written as DNA, the CDR3 is TGTGCCAGCAGCCAAACCTCAGGGCGGGGTGAAAAACTGTTTTTT. This encodes CASSQTSGRGEKLFF.

This clonotype appeared many times. Since the library was made to target alpha chains, this beta chain is a stray read and its abundance is not meaningful. This chain joins TRBV9 and TRBJ1-2, with D maybe TRBD1 (5 bases). The germline gives CDR1 SGDLS, CDR2 YYNGEE. This CDR3 has 13 residues. V dropped 0 bases and J dropped 2 bases, with 5 bases sitting between them. The CDR3 loop is CASSVEGNYGYTF. The DNA of the CDR3 is TGTGCCAGCAGCGTAGAGGGGAACTATGGCTACACCTTC.

By share, this clonotype counts as medium-sized. A library prepared for alpha chains yielded this beta chain as an off-target read; its size is of little meaning. The chain couples TRBV5-1 to TRBJ1-5; D is unresolved. Trimming removed 0 bases from V and 5 bases from J, with 12 bases in between. Germline values: CDR1 SGHRS, CDR2 YFSETQ. The CDR3 is 15 residues long. The CDR3 DNA sequence: TGCGCCAGCAGCTTGGCCGGACTCCACCATCAGCCCCAGCATTTT. As protein: CASSLAGLHHQPQHF.

This clonotype was picked up many times. This beta chain is a stray read from a library made for alpha chains; its abundance is not meaningful. The V gene is TRBV20-1, the J gene TRBJ1-5; D gene unclear. The V end was cut by 6 bases, the J end by 1 base, with 10 bases between. The CDR3 has 13 residues. CDR1 and CDR2 (germline): DFQATT, SNEGSKA (reference sequence). CDR3 loop: CSAALGSNQPQHF. DNA of the CDR3: TGCAGTGCCGCGCTGGGGAGCAATCAGCCCCAGCATTTT.

By share of the sample, this clonotype is medium-sized. This beta chain turned up in a library designed for alpha chains; as an off-target read, its abundance says little. This chain links TRBV12-3 or TRBV12-4 with TRBJ1-2; 12 bases are shared with TRBD1. Trimming cost V 6 bases and J 3 bases; bases outside gene matches: 5. This CDR3 region has 15 residues. CDR3 DNA sequence: TGTGCCAGCAGCCCGGGACAGGGGGCGGACTATGGCTACACCTTC. Amino acids: CASSPGQGADYGYTF.

In its sample, this clonotype is medium-sized. This beta chain appears as a stray read in a library generated for alpha chains; its size is not informative. The chain carries TRBV5-1 and TRBJ1-6; D might be TRBD1 (6 bases). Germline CDR1 and CDR2: SGHRS and YFSETQ. V lost 4 bases to trimming and J lost 0 bases, with 11 bases between them. The CDR3 covers 16 residues. As DNA, the CDR3 is TGCGCCAGCAGCGCCGGACAGTACTCCTATAATTCACCCCTCCACTTT. Translating gives CASSAGQYSYNSPLHF.

This clonotype counts as medium-sized (0.01 to 0.1%). This beta chain is a stray read from a library made for alpha chains; its abundance is not meaningful. The gene calls are TRBV5-1 and TRBJ2-2; D remains unclear. Germline-derived CDR1 and CDR2 are SGHRS and YFSETQ. This CDR3 is built from 16 residues. Trimming removed 1 base at V and 0 bases at J, with 10 bases between. CDR3 amino acids: CASSLPGAANTGELFF. The CDR3 region has the DNA TGCGCCAGCAGCTTGCCCGGAGCCGCGAACACCGGGGAGCTGTTTTTT.

This clonotype was seen at least ten times. This beta chain appears as a stray read in a library generated for alpha chains; its size is not informative. The V gene is TRBV9, the J gene TRBJ2-7; 7 bases match TRBD2. In germline, CDR1 is SGDLS, CDR2 YYNGEE. The CDR3 covers 16 residues. The V segment lost 0 bases and the J segment 0 bases; nucleotides outside the gene matches: 6. This chain's CDR3 is CASSVDPSGSSYEQYF. CDR3 sequence (DNA): TGTGCCAGCAGCGTAGACCCTAGCGGCAGCTCCTACGAGCAGTACTTC. Supplemented by reference TRBV9 and TRBJ2-7, the full variable domain reads DSGVTQTPKHLITATGQRVTLRCSPRSGDLSVYWYQQSLDQGLQFLIQYYNGEERAKGNILERFSAQQFPDLHSELNLSSLELGDSALYFCASSVDPSGSSYEQYFGPGTRLTVT.

This clonotype was detected many times. This beta chain came through as a stray read in a library set up for alpha chains, and its size says little. The genes are TRBV7-2 and TRBJ2-2; D gene uncertain. CDR1 and CDR2 (germline): SGHTA, FQGNSA. V was shortened by 5 bases and J by 4 bases, with 17 bases between the two germline ends. CDR3 length: 16 residues. The CDR3 spells CASSTQLPRGTGELFF. Here the CDR3 DNA reads TGTGCCAGCAGCACCCAGCTACCCCGTGGCACCGGGGAGCTGTTTTTT.

This clonotype is labeled as medium-sized. Little can be read into the size of this beta chain, an off-target read in a library designed for alpha chains. The chain is built from TRBV28 and TRBJ1-1; D is perhaps TRBD1 (5 bases). This CDR3 contains 18 residues. Looked up from germline, CDR1 is MDHEN and CDR2 is SYDVKM. The V gene lost 2 bases and the J gene lost 5 bases, with 24 bases spanning the gap. CDR3 in amino acids: CASSLPSLGTNAVTEAFF. The CDR3 DNA reads TGTGCCAGCAGTTTACCTTCTTTAGGGACGAATGCAGTAACTGAAGCTTTCTTT.

This clonotype was seen many times. This beta chain is a stray read from a library made for alpha chains; its abundance is not meaningful. The J gene is TRBJ2-2, the V gene TRBV5-1, with unresolved D. The V gene's germline CDR1 is SGHRS and CDR2 YFSETQ. The CDR3 has 14 residues. V lost 4 bases, J lost 1 base, and 8 bases lay in between. The CDR3 is CASSPLGNTGELFF. As DNA, the CDR3 is TGCGCCAGCAGCCCTCTGGGGAACACCGGGGAGCTGTTTTTT.